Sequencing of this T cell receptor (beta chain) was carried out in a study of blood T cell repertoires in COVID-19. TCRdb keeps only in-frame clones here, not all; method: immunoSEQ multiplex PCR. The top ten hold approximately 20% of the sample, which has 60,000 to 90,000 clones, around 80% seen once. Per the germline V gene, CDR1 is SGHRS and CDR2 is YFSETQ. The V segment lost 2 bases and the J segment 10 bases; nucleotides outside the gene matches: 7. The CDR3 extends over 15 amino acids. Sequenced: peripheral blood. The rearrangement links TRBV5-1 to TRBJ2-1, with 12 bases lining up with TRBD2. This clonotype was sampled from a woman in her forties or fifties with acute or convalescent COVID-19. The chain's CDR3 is CASSLVLAGGEEQFF. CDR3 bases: TGCGCCAGCAGCTTAGTACTAGCGGGGGGAGAGGAGCAGTTCTTC.